Below are 2 T cell receptor beta chains sequenced from a single sample in a study of blood T cell repertoires in COVID-19. TCRdb keeps only in-frame clones here, not all; method: immunoSEQ multiplex PCR. The sample lists fewer than 250,000 clones; less than 90% were seen once. Sequencing was performed on peripheral blood. Receptors originate from a man in his thirties or forties with acute or convalescent COVID-19.

The V gene is TRBV12-2, the J gene TRBJ1-4. TRBV12-2 represents a pseudogene. The CDR3 runs 15 residues. DNA of the CDR3: TGTGCAAGTCGCTTAGCGCGTCCCATCCGTGAAAAACTGTTTTTT. Protein product: CASRLARPIREKLFF.

The rearrangement links TRBV7-2 to TRBJ1-2; D is uncertain. CDR1 and CDR2 from the germline V gene are SGHTA and FQGNSA. V shed 1 base and J shed 5 bases, with 8 bases lying between them. The CDR3 has 13 amino acids. The CDR3 reads CASSLESAYGYTF. CDR3 nucleotides: TGTGCCAGCAGCTTAGAATCAGCGTATGGCTACACCTTC.